Listed here are 22 T cell receptor beta chains from one sample, sequenced in a study of cytomegalovirus exposure and HLA in healthy donors (dated by TCRdb to 2015 to 2018). Library method: the immunoSEQ multiplex PCR assay. TCRdb took this table from immuneACCESS and kept in-frame rearrangements with V and J called. Such tables lack part of the clones; where checked against another copy, unresolved V genes explain under half of the gap, and the rest is unexplained. The sample includes 200,000 or so clones, with 85% to 90% observed a single time. The top ten hold 2.5% to 3.5% of the sample. The sequenced material came from PBMCs. The receptors were sampled from a woman under 30 in good health and CMV-seronegative.

V is TRBV7-2 and J is TRBJ2-7; 7 nucleotides align to TRBD2. Trimming cost V 0 bases and J 4 bases; bases outside gene matches: 12. This CDR3 is built from 17 residues. CDR1 SGHTA and CDR2 FQGNSA come from the germline V gene. Here the CDR3 reads CASSLALRRGSSYEQYF. CDR3 sequence (DNA): TGTGCCAGCAGCTTAGCCCTCCGTCGCGGGAGCAGTTACGAGCAGTACTTC.

This chain uses TRBV29-1 with TRBJ2-7; 8 positions agree with TRBD2. V lost 6 bases and J lost 2; bases outside the gene matches: 6. The CDR3 sequence is 13 residues long. The germline CDR1 and CDR2 sequences are SQVTM and ANQGSEA. CDR3 DNA: TGCAGCGTCATCGGGGGGGCTCCCTACGAGCAGTACTTC. Its translation: CSVIGGAPYEQYF.

The chain has TRBV6-1 and TRBJ1-2; 7 bases map to TRBD1. Germline values: CDR1 MNHNS, CDR2 SASEGT. V dropped 7 bases and J dropped 6; count of bases not matched to a gene: 14. The length of the CDR3 is 15 residues. This chain's CDR3 is CASTLGMEGANGYTF. CDR3 in DNA: TGTGCCAGCACGTTAGGGATGGAGGGGGCGAATGGCTACACCTTC.

V usage is TRBV7-9 and J usage is TRBJ2-7; 10 bases fit TRBD1. Germline V gene data show CDR1 as SEHNR and CDR2 as FQNEAQ (reference sequence). V lost 5 bases, J lost 2 bases, and 9 bases stayed unmatched. This CDR3 has 16 residues. The CDR3 reads CASSRTGGLLPYEQYF. CDR3 sequence (DNA): TGTGCCAGCAGCAGGACAGGGGGACTACTCCCCTACGAGCAGTACTTC.

J is TRBJ2-7 and V is TRBV2; 12 nucleotides agree with TRBD2. The V and J ends lost 6 bases and 5 bases, in that order; junction bases with no gene match: 17. The CDR3 is 18 amino acids. Germline assignment: CDR1 SNHLY and CDR2 FYNNEI. CDR3 bases: TGTGCCAGCAGCTCCGGACTAGCGGGACCAGAGTTCGAAGACGAGCAGTACTTC. The encoded protein is CASSSGLAGPEFEDEQYF.

The rearrangement uses TRBV5-1 and TRBJ2-7, with D possibly matching TRBD2 (5 bases). The CDR3 has 14 residues. The V gene lost 5 bases and the J gene lost 4 bases, with 16 bases spanning the gap. CDR1 and CDR2 from the germline V gene are SGHRS and YFSETQ. CDR3 sequence (DNA): TGCGCCAGCAGAGCGTCGGGGAATTCGTACGAGCAGTACTTC. It yields the protein CASRASGNSYEQYF.

The chain combines TRBV28 with TRBJ2-6; 8 nucleotides match TRBD1. V trimming: 10 bases; J trimming: 1 base; junction bases outside the gene matches: 12. Germline CDR1 MDHEN, CDR2 SYDVKM. This CDR3 is 17 amino acids long. In DNA form, the CDR3 reads TGTGCCACTCGGTCAGGGGGCCTTTTATCTGGGGCCAACGTCCTGACTTTC. The encoded protein is CATRSGGLLSGANVLTF.

J is TRBJ1-2 and V is TRBV19, with 7 bases fitting TRBD1. The J segment lost 7 bases and the V segment lost 8 bases, leaving 10 bases of the junction unmatched. CDR3 length equals 13 residues. CDR1 is LNHDA and CDR2 is SQIVND in the germline V gene (reference sequence). The CDR3: CASSPSGGSGYTF. The CDR3 DNA reads as TGTGCCAGTTCCCCCTCAGGGGGAAGTGGCTACACCTTC.

J is TRBJ1-2 and V is TRBV6-5; perhaps TRBD1 as D (6 bases). The germline V and J ends were trimmed by 6 bases and 3 bases, with 14 bases remaining between them. Germline V CDR1 and CDR2: MNHEY, SVGAGI. This CDR3 has 14 residues. The CDR3 nucleotides are TGTGCCAGCAGCTCCCTAACAGGGTACTATGGCTACACCTTC. The encoded protein is CASSSLTGYYGYTF.

A note on this clone: At one boundary the junction diverges from the germline segment, which might be a read error. The chain links TRBV7-7 to TRBJ2-7; D gene unclear. CDR3 size: 14 residues. Germline V gene lookup returns CDR1 SSHAT and CDR2 FNYEAQ (reference sequence). This CDR3 reads CASSPEPRGHEQYF. The DNA of the CDR3 is TGTGCTAGCAGCCCGGAGCCGCGAGGCCACGAGCAGTACTTC.

The V call is TRBV7-2, the J call TRBJ1-1; TRBD1 is a possible D gene (6 bases). This CDR3 region has 14 residues. V was clipped by 5 bases and J by 0 bases, with 10 bases between them. The germline V gene encodes CDR1 SGHTA and CDR2 FQGNSA. The CDR3 nucleotides read TGTGCCAGCAGCACCAGGGGAGTGAACACTGAAGCTTTCTTT. Protein sequence: CASSTRGVNTEAFF. Complete variable domain (other parts from reference TRBV7-2 and TRBJ1-1): GAGVSQSPSNKVTEKGKDVELRCDPISGHTALYWYRQSLGQGLEFLIYFQGNSAPDKSGLPSDRFSAERTGGSVSTLTIQRTQQEDSAVYLCASSTRGVNTEAFFGQGTRLTVV.

V and J are TRBV6-1 and TRBJ2-7; 7 nucleotides line up with TRBD2. CDR3 length: 14 amino acids. Germline V lookup: CDR1 MNHNS, CDR2 SASEGT. V lost 5 bases, J lost 1 base, and 5 bases stayed unmatched. CDR3 DNA sequence: TGTGCCAGCAGTAAGGGGAGGGTTTCCTACGAGCAGTACTTC. It translates to CASSKGRVSYEQYF.

V gene TRBV15 combines with J gene TRBJ2-1, with 10 bases aligning to TRBD2. CDR1 LNHNV and CDR2 YYDKDF come from the germline V gene (reference sequence). The CDR3 runs to 17 residues. V gave up 7 bases and J gave up 1 base; unmatched junction bases: 10. The CDR3 DNA reads TGTGCCACCAAAGCTAGCGGGAGTGTGGTATCCTACAATGAGCAGTTCTTC. Translation: CATKASGSVVSYNEQFF. Full variable domain (outside the CDR3, taken from reference TRBV15 and TRBJ2-1): DAMVIQNPRYQVTQFGKPVTLSCSQTLNHNVMYWYQQKSSQAPKLLFHYYDKDFNNEADTPDNFQSRRPNTSFCFLDIRSPGLGDTAMYLCATKASGSVVSYNEQFFGPGTRLTVL.

The rearrangement uses TRBV29-1 and TRBJ1-3; D is ambiguous. With 8 bases removed from V and 3 bases from J, the gap between germline ends came to 11 bases. The CDR3 is 12 residues long. Germline values: CDR1 SQVTM, CDR2 ANQGSEA. The CDR3 protein is CSIWSDGNTIYF. CDR3 DNA sequence: TGCAGCATCTGGAGCGATGGAAACACCATATATTTT.

V is TRBV7-2 and J is TRBJ2-2; D ambiguous. Trimming pared 1 base from V and 8 bases from J, leaving 8 bases between. The CDR3 is made up of 13 amino acids. Per the germline V gene, CDR1 is SGHTA and CDR2 is FQGNSA. The DNA for the CDR3 is TGTGCCAGCAGCTTAGTATTCGGGGGGGAGCTGTTTTTT. Translating gives CASSLVFGGELFF.

The rearrangement links TRBV7-2 to TRBJ1-2; possibly TRBD1 for D (5 bases). The CDR3 sequence is 12 residues long. The germline CDR1 and CDR2 sequences are SGHTA and FQGNSA. Trimming took off 5 bases at V and 9 bases at J, with 13 bases between the two ends. The CDR3 DNA reads as TGTGCCAGCAGCGACAGAGAAGGTAGCTACACCTTC. As protein: CASSDREGSYTF.

V and J are TRBV6-6 and TRBJ2-1; the match to TRBD2 covers 8 bases. Germline lookup yields CDR1 MNHNY and CDR2 SVGAGI (reference sequence). This CDR3 spans 14 amino acids. V shed 2 bases and J 7 bases; nucleotides not matched to a gene: 4. The CDR3 protein is CASSYAIAGNEQFF. The CDR3 DNA reads as TGTGCCAGCAGTTACGCTATAGCGGGGAATGAGCAGTTCTTC.

The chain employs TRBV27 and TRBJ2-7; TRBD2 matches at 13 bases. Germline V lookup: CDR1 MNHEY, CDR2 SMNVEV (reference sequence). The CDR3 is 15 residues long. J lost 4 bases, V lost 6 bases, and 6 bases had no gene match. This CDR3 reads CASRETSGRLYEQYF. The CDR3 DNA reads as TGTGCCAGCAGGGAGACTAGCGGGAGGCTATACGAGCAGTACTTC.

The chain links TRBV19 to TRBJ1-4, with D possibly matching TRBD1 (6 bases). Trimming shortened V by 5 bases and J by 10 bases, and 17 bases separated the two germline ends. The CDR3 loop spans 14 amino acids. Germline V gene lookup returns CDR1 LNHDA and CDR2 SQIVND (reference sequence). Written as DNA, the CDR3 is TGTGCCAGTAGTTTAGGGGGTGAAGGGAGAAAACTGTTTTTT. Encoded protein: CASSLGGEGRKLFF. Drawing the rest from reference TRBV19 and TRBJ1-4, the complete variable domain is DGGITQSPKYLFRKEGQNVTLSCEQNLNHDAMYWYRQDPGQGLRLIYYSQIVNDFQKGDIAEGYSVSREKKESFPLTVTSAQKNPTAFYLCASSLGGEGRKLFFGSGTQLSVL.

The sample holds one count of this clone. This sequence joins TRBV14 and TRBJ2-3; TRBD1 agrees at 7 bases. V was pared by 1 base and J by 0 bases, with 4 bases of the junction left unmatched. The CDR3 is 16 residues long. Germline lookup yields CDR1 SGHDN and CDR2 FVKESK. In nucleotides, the CDR3 is TGTGCCAGCAGCCAAGTGACAGGGATTAGCACAGATACGCAGTATTTT. It codes for CASSQVTGISTDTQYF.

J is TRBJ2-1 and V is TRBV6-5, with 9 nucleotides matching TRBD1. CDR3 size: 15 residues. V lost 6 bases and J lost 3; bases outside the gene matches: 6. In germline, CDR1 is MNHEY, CDR2 SVGAGI. The CDR3 protein is CASSHRDRVYNEQFF. DNA of the CDR3: TGTGCCAGCAGCCACCGGGACAGGGTCTACAATGAGCAGTTCTTC.

The CDR3 nucleotides read TGTGCCAGCAGCTCAGGGGTGAACACTGAAGCTTTCTTT. Encoded protein: CASSSGVNTEAFF. The chain uses TRBV7-6 and TRBJ1-1, with D possibly matching TRBD1 (6 bases). Germline CDR1 and CDR2: SGHVS and FNYEAQ. V was shortened by 4 bases and J by 0 bases, with 6 bases between the two germline ends. The CDR3 consists of 13 residues.